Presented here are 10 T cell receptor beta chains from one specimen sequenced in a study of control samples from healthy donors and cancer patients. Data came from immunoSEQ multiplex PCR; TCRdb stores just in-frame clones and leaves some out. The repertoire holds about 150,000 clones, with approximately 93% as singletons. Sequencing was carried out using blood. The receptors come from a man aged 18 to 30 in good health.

In DNA, the CDR3 is TGTGCCAGCAGTTCCGGACAGGGATATGGCTACACCTTC. Encoded protein: CASSSGQGYGYTF. The chain recombines TRBV6-2 or TRBV6-3 with TRBJ1-2; 8 nucleotides agree with TRBD1. Germline V gene sequence: CDR1 MNHEY, CDR2 SVGEGT. The CDR3 covers 13 residues. Trimming cost V 4 bases and J 5 bases; bases outside gene matches: 3.

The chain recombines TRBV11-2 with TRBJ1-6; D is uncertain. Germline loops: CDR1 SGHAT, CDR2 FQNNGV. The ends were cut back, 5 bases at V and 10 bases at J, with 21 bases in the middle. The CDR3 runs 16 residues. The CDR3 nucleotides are TGTGCCAGCAGCCCTAGGGTTACGGGGAGTGTATCACCCCTCCACTTT. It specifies CASSPRVTGSVSPLHF.

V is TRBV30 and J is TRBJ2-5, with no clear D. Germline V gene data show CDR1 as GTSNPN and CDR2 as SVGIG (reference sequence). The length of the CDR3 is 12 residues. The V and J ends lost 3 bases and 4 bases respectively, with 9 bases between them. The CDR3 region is CAWRVGIETQYF. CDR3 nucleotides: TGTGCCTGGAGGGTGGGCATAGAGACCCAGTACTTC.

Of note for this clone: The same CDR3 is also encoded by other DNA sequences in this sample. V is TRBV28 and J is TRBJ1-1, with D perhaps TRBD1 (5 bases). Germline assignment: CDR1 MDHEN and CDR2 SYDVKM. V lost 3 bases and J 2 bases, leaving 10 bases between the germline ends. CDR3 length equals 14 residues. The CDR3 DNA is TGTGCCAGCAGTTTTACAGGATTAAACACTGAAGCTTTCTTT. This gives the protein CASSFTGLNTEAFF.

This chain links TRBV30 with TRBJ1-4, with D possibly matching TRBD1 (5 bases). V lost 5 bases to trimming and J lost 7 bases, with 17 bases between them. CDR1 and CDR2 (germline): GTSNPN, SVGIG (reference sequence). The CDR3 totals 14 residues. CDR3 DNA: TGTGCCTGGGGGGAGAAGGGGTATAGTGAAAAACTGTTTTTT. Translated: CAWGEKGYSEKLFF. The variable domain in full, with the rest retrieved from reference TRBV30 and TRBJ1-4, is SQTIHQWPATLVQPVGSPLSLECTVEGTSNPNLYWYRQAAGRGLQLLFYSVGIGQISSEVPQNLSASRPQDRQFILSSKKLLLSDSGFYLCAWGEKGYSEKLFFGSGTQLSVL.

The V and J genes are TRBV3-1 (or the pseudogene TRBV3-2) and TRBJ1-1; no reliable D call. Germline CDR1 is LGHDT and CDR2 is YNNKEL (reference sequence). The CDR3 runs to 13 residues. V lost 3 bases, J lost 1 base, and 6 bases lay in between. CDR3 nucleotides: TGTGCCAGCAGCCAGAATGGGAACACTGAAGCTTTCTTT. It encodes CASSQNGNTEAFF.

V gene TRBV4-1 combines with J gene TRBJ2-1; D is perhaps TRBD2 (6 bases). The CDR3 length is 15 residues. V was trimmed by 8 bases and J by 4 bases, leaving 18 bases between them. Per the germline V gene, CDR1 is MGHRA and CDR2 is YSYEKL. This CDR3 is CASGLGRGGYNEQFF. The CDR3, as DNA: TGCGCCAGCGGCCTCGGTAGGGGAGGTTACAATGAGCAGTTCTTC.

The CDR3 region has the DNA TGTGCCAGTACCAAGCGTGATAAGGGCACTGAAGCTTTCTTT. Its translation: CASTKRDKGTEAFF. The chain couples TRBV19 to TRBJ1-1; no definite D call. Trimming removed 7 bases from V and 4 bases from J, with 16 bases in between. The CDR3 contains 14 residues. Germline V gives CDR1 LNHDA, CDR2 SQIVND (reference sequence).

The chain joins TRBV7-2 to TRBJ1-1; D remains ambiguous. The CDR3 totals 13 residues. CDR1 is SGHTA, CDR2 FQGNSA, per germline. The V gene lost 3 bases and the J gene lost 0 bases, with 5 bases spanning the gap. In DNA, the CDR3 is TGTGCCAGCAGCTTCGCTGTGAACACTGAAGCTTTCTTT. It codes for CASSFAVNTEAFF.

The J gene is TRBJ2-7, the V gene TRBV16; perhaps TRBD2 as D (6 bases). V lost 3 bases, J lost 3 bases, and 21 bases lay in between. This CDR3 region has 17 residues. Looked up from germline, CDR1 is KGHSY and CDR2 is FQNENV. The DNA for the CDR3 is TGTGCCAGCAGCCAGTCGAACGTAGGACTATCAGGCTACGAGCAGTACTTC. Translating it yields CASSQSNVGLSGYEQYF.